This T cell receptor beta chain was retrieved from a study of blood T cell repertoires in COVID-19. Study details: The United States, Italy and Spain supplied acute and convalescent COVID-19 samples. The cDNA or gDNA used as material had been derived from T cells, B-cell-depleted T cells, or PBMCs.

This CDR3 region has 14 residues. Germline loops: CDR1 MNHEY, CDR2 SVGAGI. Trimming removed 2 bases from V and 5 bases from J; junction bases left unmatched: 3. This clone was recorded only once. Original methodology: How many nucleated cells were present was estimated from reference gene primer amplification. Method: immunoSEQ multiplex PCR; TCRdb's copy keeps in-frame clones and lacks some. For V, J and clone size, that table is used; D and trimming come from the DNA. The sample lists about 89,000 clones; about 80% were seen once. Source material: peripheral blood. The TCR was taken from a man in his 70s with acute or convalescent COVID-19. The chain has TRBV6-5 and TRBJ1-5; TRBD1 matches at 7 bases. CDR3 residues: CASSYLQGDQPQHF. CDR3 coding DNA: TGTGCCAGCAGTTACCTGCAGGGGGATCAGCCCCAGCATTTT.